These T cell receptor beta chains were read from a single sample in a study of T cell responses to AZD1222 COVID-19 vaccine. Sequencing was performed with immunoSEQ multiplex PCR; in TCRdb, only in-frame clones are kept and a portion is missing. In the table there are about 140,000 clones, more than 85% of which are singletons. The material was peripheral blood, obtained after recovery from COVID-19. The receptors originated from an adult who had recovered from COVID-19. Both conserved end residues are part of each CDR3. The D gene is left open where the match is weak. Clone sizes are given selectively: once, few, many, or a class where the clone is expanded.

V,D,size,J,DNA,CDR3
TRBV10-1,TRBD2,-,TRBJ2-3,TGCGCCAGCAGTGAGTCGATTAGCGGGTCTAGCACAGATACGCAGTATTTT,CASSESISGSSTDTQYF
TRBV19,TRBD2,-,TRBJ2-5,TGTGCCACCGCGGGAGCCGGTCCCAAAGAGACCCAGTACTTC,CATAGAGPKETQYF
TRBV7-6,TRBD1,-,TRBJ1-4,TGTGCCAGCAGCTCGGGACAGGGGGCGACTAATGAAAAACTGTTTTTT,CASSSGQGATNEKLFF
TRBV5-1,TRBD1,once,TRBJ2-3,TGCGCCAGCAGGGGACAGTTGACAGATACGCAGTATTTT,CASRGQLTDTQYF
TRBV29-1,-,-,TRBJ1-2,TGCAGCGCCGAGGACAGCTATGGCTACACCTTC,CSAEDSYGYTF
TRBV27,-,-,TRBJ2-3,TGTGCCAGCAGTCGTAGGGGATTTGTAGATACGCAGTATTTT,CASSRRGFVDTQYF
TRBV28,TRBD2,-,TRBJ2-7,TGTGCCAGCACCCCAGCGGGAAGCTCCTACGAGCAGTACTTC,CASTPAGSSYEQYF
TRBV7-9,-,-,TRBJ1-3,TGTGCCAGCAGCTTAGAAGGTCTCTCGGGAAACACCATATATTTT,CASSLEGLSGNTIYF
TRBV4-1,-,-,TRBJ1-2,TGCGCCAGCAGCCAAAAACAAGGCAACTATGGCTACACCTTC,CASSQKQGNYGYTF
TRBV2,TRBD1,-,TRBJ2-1,TGTGCCAGCAGGCTTGACAGGGGCTCCTACAATGAGCAGTTCTTC,CASRLDRGSYNEQFF
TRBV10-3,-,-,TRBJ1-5,TGTGCCATCAGTGAATCTGGACAGCTTAGCAATCAGCCCCAGCATTTT,CAISESGQLSNQPQHF
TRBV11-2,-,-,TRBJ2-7,TGTGCCAGCAGCTTATTGGCGATAGGGGCCGAGCAGTACTTC,CASSLLAIGAEQYF
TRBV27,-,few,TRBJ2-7,TGTGCCAGCACCCCCGGGACAAATGGAGGCGACGAGCAGTACTTC,CASTPGTNGGDEQYF
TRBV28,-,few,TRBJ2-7,TGTGCCAGCAGTTTGAAATACAGGCTAGAATACGAGCAGTACTTC,CASSLKYRLEYEQYF
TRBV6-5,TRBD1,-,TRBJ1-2,TGTGCCAGCAGCGCTGGGACAGGGGGCTCGGCTGGCTACACCTTC,CASSAGTGGSAGYTF
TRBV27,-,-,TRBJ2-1,TGTGCCACCCTCAAACTGGACAGCCGCAATGAGCAGTTCTTC,CATLKLDSRNEQFF
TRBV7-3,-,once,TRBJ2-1,TGTGCCAGCAGCTTAAACCCGATTGGGTCCTACAATGAGCAGTTCTTC,CASSLNPIGSYNEQFF
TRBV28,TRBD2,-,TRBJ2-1,TGTGCCAGCAGTATAGTTTCCGGGACTAGTGGGGGGTATGAGCAGTTCTTC,CASSIVSGTSGGYEQFF
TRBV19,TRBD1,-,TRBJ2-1,TGTGCCAGCAGCAGGACAGGGAGCTCCTACAATGAGCAGTTCTTC,CASSRTGSSYNEQFF
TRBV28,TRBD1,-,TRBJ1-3,TGTGCCAGCAGTTTCCCCTCTCGACAGGGTCTAGATTTT,CASSFPSRQGLDF
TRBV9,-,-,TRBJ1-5,TGTGCCAGCAGCAAGGGTGGGGGTTCGAATCAGCCCCAGCATTTT,CASSKGGGSNQPQHF
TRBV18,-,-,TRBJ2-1,TGTGCCAGCTCCCGGGACTCAGCCTACAATGAGCAGTTCTTC,CASSRDSAYNEQFF
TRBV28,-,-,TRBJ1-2,TGTGCCAGCAGCTCCGGTCGGGGCAGGGATGGCTACACCTTC,CASSSGRGRDGYTF
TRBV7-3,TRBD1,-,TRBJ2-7,TGTGCCAGCAGCTCGGACAGGGGAAGTCACGAGCAGTACTTC,CASSSDRGSHEQYF
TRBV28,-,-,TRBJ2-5,TGTGCCAGCAGTTTTGAAAAGGGGACCCAGTACTTC,CASSFEKGTQYF
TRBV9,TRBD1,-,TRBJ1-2,TGTGCCAGCAGCGCCCGAACAGGGGGGGTCGGCTACACCTTC,CASSARTGGVGYTF
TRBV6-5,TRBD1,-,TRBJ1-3,TGTGCCACATTCGACAGGGCTGGAAACACCATATATTTT,CATFDRAGNTIYF
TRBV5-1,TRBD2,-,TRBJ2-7,TGCGCCAGCAGCCCCCCCGGACTAGCGGATCCCTACGAGCAGTACTTC,CASSPPGLADPYEQYF
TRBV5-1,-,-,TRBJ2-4,TGCGCCAGCAGCCCGATGTGGGGTCAAGCCAAAAACATTCAGTACTTC,CASSPMWGQAKNIQYF
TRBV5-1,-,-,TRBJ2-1,TGCGCCAGCAGCTTGATGCAGTCGTCCTACAATGAGCAGTTCTTC,CASSLMQSSYNEQFF
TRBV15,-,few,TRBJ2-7,TGTGCCACCAGCAGAAACAGGGTTTACGAGCAGTACTTC,CATSRNRVYEQYF
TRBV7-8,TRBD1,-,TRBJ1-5,TGTGCCAGCAGCCCAACCCCTTTATCCGGGACAGGGGGTAATCAGCCCCAGCATTTT,CASSPTPLSGTGGNQPQHF
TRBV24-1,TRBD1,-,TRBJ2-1,TGTGCCACCAGTGATGACAGGGGGAGCTCCTACAATGAGCAGTTCTTC,CATSDDRGSSYNEQFF
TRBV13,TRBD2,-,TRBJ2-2,TGTGCCAGCAGCTTACGGGGTACTAGCGCGATTTATGGGGAGCTGTTTTTT,CASSLRGTSAIYGELFF
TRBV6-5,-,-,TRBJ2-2,TGTGCCAGCACCCCCCAAGGGCCCGGGGAGCTGTTTTTT,CASTPQGPGELFF
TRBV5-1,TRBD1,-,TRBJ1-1,TGCGCCAGCAGCCCATGGACAGGGAACACTGAAGCTTTCTTT,CASSPWTGNTEAFF
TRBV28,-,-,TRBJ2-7,TGTGCCAGCAGTTTATATGCCGGAGGAGCCTACGAGCAGTACTTC,CASSLYAGGAYEQYF
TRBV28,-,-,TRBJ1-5,TGTGCCAGCAGCCTTACGGGGGGGAACAATCAGCCCCAGCATTTT,CASSLTGGNNQPQHF
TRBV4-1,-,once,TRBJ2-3,TGCGCCAGCAGCCAAGCGGGAGTTCGGGCAGATACGCAGTATTTT,CASSQAGVRADTQYF
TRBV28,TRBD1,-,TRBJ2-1,TGTGCCAGCAGGGAGGACAGGGAGTCCTACAATGAGCAGTTCTTC,CASREDRESYNEQFF
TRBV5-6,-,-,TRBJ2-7,TGTGCCAGCAGCAAGGCTTACGAGCAGTACTTC,CASSKAYEQYF
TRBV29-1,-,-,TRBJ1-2,TGCAGCGTTGCTGAGGGAGGGCTTAACTATGGCTACACCTTC,CSVAEGGLNYGYTF
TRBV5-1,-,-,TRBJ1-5,TGCGCCAGCAGCCTGACCGGGACGGGTGATTACCCCCAGCATTTT,CASSLTGTGDYPQHF
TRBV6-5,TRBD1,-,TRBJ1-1,TGTGCCAGCACCGGGACAGGGCCCTTGAACACTGAAGCTTTCTTT,CASTGTGPLNTEAFF
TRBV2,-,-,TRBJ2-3,TGTGCCAGCAGTTGGGGGGTCGGAGATACGCAGTATTTT,CASSWGVGDTQYF
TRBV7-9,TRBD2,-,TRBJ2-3,TGTGCCAGCAGTTCCGGGACTAGCAGCACAGATACGCAGTATTTT,CASSSGTSSTDTQYF
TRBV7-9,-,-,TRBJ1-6,TGTGCCAGCAGCTTAAGGGGCAGCCTAAACTATAATTCACCCCTCCACTTT,CASSLRGSLNYNSPLHF
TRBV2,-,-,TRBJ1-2,TGTGCCAGCAGTGCGGCAGGAGTTGTTCCCTATGGCTACACCTTC,CASSAAGVVPYGYTF
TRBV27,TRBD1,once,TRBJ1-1,TGTGCCAGCAGTTTAGCGACAGGGTTTAGCTCTCTAGGTGAAGCTTTCTTT,CASSLATGFSSLGEAFF